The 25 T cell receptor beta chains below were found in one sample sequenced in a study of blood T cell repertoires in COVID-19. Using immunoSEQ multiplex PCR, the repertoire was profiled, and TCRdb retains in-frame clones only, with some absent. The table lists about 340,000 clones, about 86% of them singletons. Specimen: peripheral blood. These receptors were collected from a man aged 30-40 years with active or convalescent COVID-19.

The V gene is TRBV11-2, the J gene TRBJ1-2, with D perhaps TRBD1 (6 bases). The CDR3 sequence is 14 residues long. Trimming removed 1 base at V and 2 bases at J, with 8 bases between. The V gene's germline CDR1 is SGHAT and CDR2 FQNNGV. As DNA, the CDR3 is TGTGCCAGCAGCTTAGGGGGGCTCAACTATGGCTACACCTTC. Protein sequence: CASSLGGLNYGYTF.

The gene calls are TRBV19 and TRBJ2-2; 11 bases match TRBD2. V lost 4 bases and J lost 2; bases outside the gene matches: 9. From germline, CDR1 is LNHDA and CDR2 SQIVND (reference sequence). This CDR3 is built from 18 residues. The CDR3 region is CASSRTSGRWENTGELFF. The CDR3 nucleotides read TGTGCCAGTAGTAGAACTAGCGGGAGATGGGAAAACACCGGGGAGCTGTTTTTT. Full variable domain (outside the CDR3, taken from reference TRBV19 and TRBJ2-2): DGGITQSPKYLFRKEGQNVTLSCEQNLNHDAMYWYRQDPGQGLRLIYYSQIVNDFQKGDIAEGYSVSREKKESFPLTVTSAQKNPTAFYLCASSRTSGRWENTGELFFGEGSRLTVL.

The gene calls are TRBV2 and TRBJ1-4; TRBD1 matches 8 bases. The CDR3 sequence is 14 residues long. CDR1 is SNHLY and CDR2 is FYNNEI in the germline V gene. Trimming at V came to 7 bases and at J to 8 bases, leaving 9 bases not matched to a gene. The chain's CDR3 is CASTTGGTREKLFF. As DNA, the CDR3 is TGTGCCAGCACCACAGGGGGAACTCGGGAAAAACTGTTTTTT.

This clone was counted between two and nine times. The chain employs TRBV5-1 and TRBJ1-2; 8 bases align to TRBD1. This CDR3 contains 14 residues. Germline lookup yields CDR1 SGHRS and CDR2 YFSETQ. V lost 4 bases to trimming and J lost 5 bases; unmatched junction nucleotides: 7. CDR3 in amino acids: CASSPGQGEYGYTF. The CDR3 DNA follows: TGCGCCAGCAGCCCCGGACAGGGAGAGTATGGCTACACCTTC.

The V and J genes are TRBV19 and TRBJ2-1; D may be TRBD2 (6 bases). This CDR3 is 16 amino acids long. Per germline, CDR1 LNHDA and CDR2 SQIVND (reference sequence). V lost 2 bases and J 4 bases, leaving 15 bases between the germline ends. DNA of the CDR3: TGTGCCAGTAGTATAACCCTGGCGGGGACTTACAATGAGCAGTTCTTC. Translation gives CASSITLAGTYNEQFF.

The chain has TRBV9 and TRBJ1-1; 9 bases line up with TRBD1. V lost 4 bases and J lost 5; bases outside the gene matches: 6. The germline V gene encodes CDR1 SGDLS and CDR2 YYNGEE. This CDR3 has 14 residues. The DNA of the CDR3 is TGTGCCAGCAGCCCGGGGACAGGGAGGACTGAAGCTTTCTTT. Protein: CASSPGTGRTEAFF.

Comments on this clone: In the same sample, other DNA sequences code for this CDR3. CDR3 protein: CASSLGDTLSGNTIYF. The DNA of the CDR3 is TGTGCCAGCAGTTTGGGGGACACGCTCTCTGGAAACACCATATATTTT. The chain employs TRBV28 and TRBJ1-3; D may be TRBD1 (6 bases). The CDR3 length is 16 residues. With 3 bases removed from V and 0 bases from J, the gap between germline ends came to 12 bases. Per the germline V gene, CDR1 is MDHEN and CDR2 is SYDVKM.

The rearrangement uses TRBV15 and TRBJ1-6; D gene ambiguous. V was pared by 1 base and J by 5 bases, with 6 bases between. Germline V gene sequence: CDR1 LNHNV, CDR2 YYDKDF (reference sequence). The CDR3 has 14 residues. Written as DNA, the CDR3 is TGTGCCACCAGCAGAGCAGGAAATAATTCACCCCTCCACTTT. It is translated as CATSRAGNNSPLHF.

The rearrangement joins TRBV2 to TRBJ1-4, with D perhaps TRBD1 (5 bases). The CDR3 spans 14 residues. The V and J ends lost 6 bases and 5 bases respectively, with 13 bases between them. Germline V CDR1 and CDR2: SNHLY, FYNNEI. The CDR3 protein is CASRSAGINEKLFF. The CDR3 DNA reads TGTGCCAGCAGATCCGCAGGGATAAATGAAAAACTGTTTTTT.

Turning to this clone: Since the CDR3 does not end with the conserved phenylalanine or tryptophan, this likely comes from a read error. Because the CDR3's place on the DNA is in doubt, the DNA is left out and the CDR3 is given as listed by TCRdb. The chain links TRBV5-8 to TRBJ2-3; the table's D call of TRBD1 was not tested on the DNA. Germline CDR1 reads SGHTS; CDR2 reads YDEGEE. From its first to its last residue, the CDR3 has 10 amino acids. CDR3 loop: CASSLWQGAV.

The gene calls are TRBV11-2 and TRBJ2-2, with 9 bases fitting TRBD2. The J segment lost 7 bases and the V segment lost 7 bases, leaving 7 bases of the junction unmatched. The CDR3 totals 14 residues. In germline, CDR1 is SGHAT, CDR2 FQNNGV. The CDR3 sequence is CASILSGSGGELFF. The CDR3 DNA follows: TGTGCCAGCATCCTTAGCGGGAGCGGCGGGGAGCTGTTTTTT.

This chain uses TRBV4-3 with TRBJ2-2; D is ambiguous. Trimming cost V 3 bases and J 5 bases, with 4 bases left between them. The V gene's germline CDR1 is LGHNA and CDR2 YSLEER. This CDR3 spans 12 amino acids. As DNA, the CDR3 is TGCGCCAGCAGCCACCCAACCGGGGAGCTGTTTTTT. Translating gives CASSHPTGELFF.

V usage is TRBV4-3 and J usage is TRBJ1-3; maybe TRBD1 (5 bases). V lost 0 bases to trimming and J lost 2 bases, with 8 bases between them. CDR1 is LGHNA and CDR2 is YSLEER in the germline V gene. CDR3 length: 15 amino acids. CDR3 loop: CASSQESRAGNTIYF. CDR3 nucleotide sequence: TGCGCCAGCAGCCAAGAAAGCAGGGCTGGAAACACCATATATTTT.

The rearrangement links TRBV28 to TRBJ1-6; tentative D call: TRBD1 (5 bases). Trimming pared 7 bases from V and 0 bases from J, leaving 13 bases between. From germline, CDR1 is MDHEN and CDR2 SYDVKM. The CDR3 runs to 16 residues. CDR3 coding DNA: TGTGCCAGCACCCCCGGGGGGAGCTCCTATAATTCACCCCTCCACTTT. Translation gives CASTPGGSSYNSPLHF.

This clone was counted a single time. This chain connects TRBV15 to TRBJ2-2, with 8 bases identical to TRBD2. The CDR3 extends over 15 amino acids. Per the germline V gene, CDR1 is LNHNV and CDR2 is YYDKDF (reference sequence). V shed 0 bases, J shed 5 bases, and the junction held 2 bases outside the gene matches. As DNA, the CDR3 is TGTGCCACCAGCAGAGAGGCGGGAGGAACCGGGGAGCTGTTTTTT. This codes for CATSREAGGTGELFF.

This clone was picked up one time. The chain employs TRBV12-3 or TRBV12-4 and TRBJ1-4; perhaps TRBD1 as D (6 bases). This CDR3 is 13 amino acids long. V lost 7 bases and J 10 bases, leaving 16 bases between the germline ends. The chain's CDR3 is CASTKGGEGKLFF. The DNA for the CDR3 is TGTGCCAGCACCAAAGGGGGAGAAGGAAAACTGTTTTTT.

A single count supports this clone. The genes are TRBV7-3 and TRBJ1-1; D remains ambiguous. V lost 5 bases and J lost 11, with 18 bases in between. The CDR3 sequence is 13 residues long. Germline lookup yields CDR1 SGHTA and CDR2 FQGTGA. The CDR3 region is CASSLSGVGRAFF. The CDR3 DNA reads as TGTGCCAGCAGCCTCAGCGGGGTTGGAAGGGCTTTCTTT.

The CDR3 protein is CASSLRGHYGYTF. The CDR3, as DNA: TGTGCCAGCAGTTTAAGGGGCCACTATGGCTACACCTTC. The V gene is TRBV12-3 or TRBV12-4, the J gene TRBJ1-2; D is possibly TRBD1 (5 bases). V was clipped by 2 bases and J by 3 bases, with 7 bases between them. This CDR3 region has 13 residues.

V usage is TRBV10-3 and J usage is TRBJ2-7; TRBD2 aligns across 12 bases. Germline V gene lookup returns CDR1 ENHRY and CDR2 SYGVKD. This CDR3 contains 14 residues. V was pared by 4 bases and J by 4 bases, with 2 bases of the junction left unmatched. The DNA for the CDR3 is TGTGCCATCAGTGGAACTAGCGGGGGGTACGAGCAGTACTTC. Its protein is CAISGTSGGYEQYF.

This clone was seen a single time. CDR3 region: CASSQEVRAGGSGTQYF. For the CDR3, the DNA is TGCGCCAGCAGCCAAGAAGTTCGAGCGGGGGGGTCCGGGACCCAGTACTTC. The genes are TRBV4-3 and TRBJ2-5, with 10 nucleotides matching TRBD2. The CDR3 runs 17 residues. V trimming: 0 bases; J trimming: 7 bases; junction bases outside the gene matches: 11. The germline V gene encodes CDR1 LGHNA and CDR2 YSLEER.

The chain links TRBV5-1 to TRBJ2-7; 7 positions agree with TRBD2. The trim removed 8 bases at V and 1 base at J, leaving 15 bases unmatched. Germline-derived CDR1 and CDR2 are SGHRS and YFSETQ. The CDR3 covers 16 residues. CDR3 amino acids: CASLRGERENSYEQYF. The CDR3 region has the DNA TGCGCCAGTCTGAGAGGGGAGCGGGAAAATTCCTACGAGCAGTACTTC.

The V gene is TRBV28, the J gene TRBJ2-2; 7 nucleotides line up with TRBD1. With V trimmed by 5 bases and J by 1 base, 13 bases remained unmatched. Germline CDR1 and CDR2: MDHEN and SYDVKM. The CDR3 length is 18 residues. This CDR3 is CASSGYHGQEENTGELFF. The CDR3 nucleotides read TGTGCCAGCAGTGGGTACCATGGACAGGAAGAGAACACCGGGGAGCTGTTTTTT. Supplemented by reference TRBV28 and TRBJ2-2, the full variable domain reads DVKVTQSSRYLVKRTGEKVFLECVQDMDHENMFWYRQDPGLGLRLIYFSYDVKMKEKGDIPEGYSVSREKKERFSLILESASTNQTSMYLCASSGYHGQEENTGELFFGEGSRLTVL.

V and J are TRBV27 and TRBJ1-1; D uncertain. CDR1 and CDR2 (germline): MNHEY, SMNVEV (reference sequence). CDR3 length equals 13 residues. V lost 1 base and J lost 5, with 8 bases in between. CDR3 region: CASSLWRGTEAFF. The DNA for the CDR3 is TGTGCCAGCAGTTTATGGCGCGGGACTGAAGCTTTCTTT.

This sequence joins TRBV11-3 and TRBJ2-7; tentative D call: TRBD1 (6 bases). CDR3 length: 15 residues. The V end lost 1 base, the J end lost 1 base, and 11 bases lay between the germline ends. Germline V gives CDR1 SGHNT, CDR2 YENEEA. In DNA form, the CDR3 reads TGTGCCAGCAGCTTAGTGATAGGGGGATCCTACGAGCAGTACTTC. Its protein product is CASSLVIGGSYEQYF.

CDR3 in amino acids: CAWSIGETEAFF. CDR3 nucleotide sequence: TGTGCCTGGAGCATCGGGGAGACTGAAGCTTTCTTT. The rearrangement uses TRBV30 and TRBJ1-1; no definite D call. Germline CDR1 reads GTSNPN; CDR2 reads SVGIG (reference sequence). The V gene lost 3 bases and the J gene lost 5 bases, with 10 bases spanning the gap. The CDR3 contains 12 residues.